The 18 T cell receptor beta chains listed next were all sequenced from one sample in a study of T cells after yellow fever vaccination. One entry per CDR3 protein, called by TCRdb with MiXCR from the 5' RACE reads. The sample yields roughly 340,000 distinct CDR3 sequences, 8.7% seen once. Here the sequenced sample was PBMCs, taken on the day of the first yellow fever vaccination. These receptors all stem from a man younger than 35 who received the YFV17D yellow fever vaccine.

This clonotype was seen only a few times. V gene TRBV6-5 combines with J gene TRBJ2-1, with D uncertain. The germline V and J ends were trimmed by 1 base and 8 bases, with 15 bases remaining between them. The CDR3 covers 15 residues. CDR1 is MNHEY, CDR2 SVGAGI, per germline. The CDR3 spells CASSYYGSRAYEQFF. The CDR3 DNA reads TGTGCCAGCAGTTACTATGGCTCCCGGGCCTATGAGCAGTTCTTC.

This chain joins TRBV5-6 and TRBJ2-3; D may correspond to TRBD1 or TRBD2 (7 bases each). CDR3 length equals 15 residues. Trimming removed 2 bases at V and 7 bases at J, with 17 bases between. The V gene's germline CDR1 is SGHDT and CDR2 YYEEEE. The CDR3 here is CASSFQGGGPNTQYF. In DNA, the CDR3 is TGTGCCAGCAGCTTCCAGGGGGGGGGGCCGAATACGCAGTATTTT.

The chain couples TRBV5-4 to TRBJ2-5; a weak D match, TRBD2 (7 bases). Germline CDR1 SGHNT, CDR2 YYREEE (reference sequence). The V and J ends lost 0 bases and 5 bases respectively, with 14 bases between them. This CDR3 contains 15 residues. The CDR3 sequence: CASSLEGGGRETQYF. The CDR3 nucleotides are TGTGCCAGCAGCTTGGAGGGGGGGGGCAGGGAGACCCAGTACTTC.

This clonotype was detected only a few times. The gene calls are TRBV3-1 and TRBJ1-5; D possibly corresponds to TRBD1 (6 bases). Trimming cost V 1 base and J 6 bases, with 10 bases left between them. The germline V gene has CDR1 LGHDT and CDR2 YNNKEL (reference sequence). This CDR3 is built from 14 residues. The CDR3 reads CASSQVTGSQPQHF. CDR3 in DNA: TGTGCCAGCAGCCAAGTTACAGGGAGTCAGCCCCAGCATTTT.

This clonotype was seen ten or more times. This chain connects TRBV5-1 to TRBJ2-1; D perhaps matches TRBD2 (6 bases). Germline assignment: CDR1 SGHRS and CDR2 YFSETQ. V gave up 4 bases and J gave up 0 bases, with 11 bases separating them. The CDR3 sequence is 15 residues long. The CDR3 DNA sequence: TGCGCCAGCAGCGTCGAGGAGGGCTCCTACAATGAGCAGTTCTTC. Protein sequence: CASSVEEGSYNEQFF.

The chain employs TRBV7-8 and TRBJ2-7; maybe TRBD1 (5 bases). The CDR3 covers 13 residues. Trimming shortened V by 5 bases and J by 4 bases, and 12 bases separated the two germline ends. Germline V gene data show CDR1 as SGHVS and CDR2 as FQNEAQ. The CDR3 bases are TGTGCCAGCAGCCGACAGTTAGAATACGAGCAGTACGTC. It codes for CASSRQLEYEQYV.

This sequence joins TRBV20-1 and TRBJ2-1; TRBD2 matches 10 bases. V trimming: 1 base; J trimming: 1 base; junction bases outside the gene matches: 7. CDR1 DFQATT and CDR2 SNEGSKA come from the germline V gene (reference sequence). The CDR3 length is 17 residues. The CDR3 nucleotides are TGCAGTGCTAGAGGGGGTAGCGGGGGGCTGTCCTACAATGAGCAGTTCTTC. It codes for CSARGGSGGLSYNEQFF.

The table lists this clonotype with many counts. The V gene is TRBV5-1, the J gene TRBJ2-5; perhaps TRBD1 as D (5 bases). The germline gives CDR1 SGHRS, CDR2 YFSETQ. Trimming took 6 bases from V and 0 from J, leaving 21 bases between them. The CDR3 is 17 amino acids. CDR3 sequence reads: CASTRLMRMGHQETQYF. The CDR3 DNA reads TGCGCCAGCACCCGCTTGATGCGCATGGGGCACCAAGAGACCCAGTACTTC.

The chain recombines TRBV10-3 with TRBJ1-3; no reliable D call. V was cut by 7 bases and J by 1 base, with 5 bases left in between. CDR1 and CDR2 (germline): ENHRY, SYGVKD. This CDR3 comprises 12 residues. The DNA of the CDR3 is TGTGCCATCATAGGGTCTGGAAACACCATATATTTT. Residues: CAIIGSGNTIYF.

This clonotype was observed a few times. The gene calls are TRBV9 and TRBJ2-1; D is ambiguous. The CDR3 covers 14 residues. V lost 4 bases to trimming and J lost 6 bases, with 14 bases between them. Germline CDR1 is SGDLS and CDR2 is YYNGEE. For the CDR3, the DNA is TGTGCCAGCAGCAACCCTTTGGGCATCAATGAGCAGTTCTTC. Translating it yields CASSNPLGINEQFF.

In its sample, this clonotype was seen many times. The V and J genes are TRBV5-5 and TRBJ2-2; D call uncertain. Between the trimmed V and J ends, which lost 0 bases and 6 bases, there was a span of 3 bases. Germline V CDR1 and CDR2: SGHKS, YYEKEE (reference sequence). The CDR3 contains 12 residues. This CDR3 reads CASSLVSGELFF. The DNA of the CDR3 is TGTGCCAGCAGCTTGGTTTCCGGGGAGCTGTTTTTT.

The chain employs TRBV7-6 and TRBJ2-3; no firm D call. Trimming stripped 5 bases from V and 1 base from J, with 16 bases between. The germline V gene has CDR1 SGHVS and CDR2 FNYEAQ. The CDR3 sequence is 16 residues long. CDR3 in amino acids: CASSRRLFQRTDTQYF. The CDR3 nucleotides are TGTGCCAGCAGCCGACGACTCTTCCAGCGCACAGATACGCAGTATTTT. Full variable domain (missing parts from reference TRBV7-6 and TRBJ2-3): GAGVSQSPRYKVTKRGQDVALRCDPISGHVSLYWYRQALGQGPEFLTYFNYEAQQDKSGLPNDRFSAERPEGSISTLTIQRTEQRDSAMYRCASSRRLFQRTDTQYFGPGTRLTVL.

The chain uses TRBV27 and TRBJ2-1; TRBD2 aligns across 9 bases. This CDR3 has 16 residues. The V gene's germline CDR1 is MNHEY and CDR2 SMNVEV (reference sequence). Losses at the gene ends were 0 bases for V and 3 bases for J; bases not matched to a gene: 3. DNA for the CDR3: TGTGCCAGCAGTTTATCTGCGGGGGGGATCTACAATGAGCAGTTCTTC. Translating gives CASSLSAGGIYNEQFF.

The gene calls are TRBV6-5 and TRBJ2-1, with TRBD2 as a possible D gene (6 bases). V was trimmed by 2 bases and J by 13 bases, leaving 18 bases between them. Germline CDR1 and CDR2: MNHEY and SVGAGI. The CDR3 totals 14 residues. The CDR3 sequence is CASSYDSGGGIQFF. The CDR3, as DNA: TGTGCCAGCAGTTACGATTCAGGTGGGGGGATTCAGTTCTTC.

This clonotype was observed many times. This chain links TRBV14 with TRBJ2-7, with TRBD1 matching over 8 bases. This CDR3 has 15 residues. V was pared by 1 base and J by 2 bases, with 4 bases of the junction left unmatched. The V gene's germline CDR1 is SGHDN and CDR2 FVKESK. Here the CDR3 DNA reads TGTGCCAGCAGCCAAGGGACAGGGACGACCTACGAGCAGTACTTC. Protein: CASSQGTGTTYEQYF.

The chain has TRBV4-3 and TRBJ2-7; no definite D call. V gave up 0 bases and J gave up 6 bases, with 6 bases separating them. Germline V gene data show CDR1 as LGHNA and CDR2 as YSLEER. This CDR3 has 12 residues. The CDR3 loop is CASSQDGVEQYF. Here the CDR3 DNA reads TGCGCCAGCAGCCAAGATGGAGTCGAGCAGTACTTC.

This sequence joins TRBV10-3 and TRBJ2-1, with 13 positions matching TRBD2. The CDR3 length is 16 residues. The germline gives CDR1 ENHRY, CDR2 SYGVKD. With V trimmed by 3 bases and J by 4 bases, 3 bases remained unmatched. The chain's CDR3 is CAISESTSGGYNEQFF. CDR3 sequence (DNA): TGTGCCATCAGTGAATCGACTAGCGGGGGGTACAATGAGCAGTTCTTC.

V usage is TRBV7-2 and J usage is TRBJ2-5; tentatively, D is TRBD2 (5 bases). Looked up from germline, CDR1 is SGHTA and CDR2 is FQGNSA. The CDR3 covers 15 residues. The V and J ends lost 5 bases and 1 base respectively, with 14 bases between them. The CDR3 region is CASSPRRGSQETQYF. In DNA form, the CDR3 reads TGTGCCAGCAGCCCGCGACGGGGAAGCCAAGAGACCCAGTACTTC.